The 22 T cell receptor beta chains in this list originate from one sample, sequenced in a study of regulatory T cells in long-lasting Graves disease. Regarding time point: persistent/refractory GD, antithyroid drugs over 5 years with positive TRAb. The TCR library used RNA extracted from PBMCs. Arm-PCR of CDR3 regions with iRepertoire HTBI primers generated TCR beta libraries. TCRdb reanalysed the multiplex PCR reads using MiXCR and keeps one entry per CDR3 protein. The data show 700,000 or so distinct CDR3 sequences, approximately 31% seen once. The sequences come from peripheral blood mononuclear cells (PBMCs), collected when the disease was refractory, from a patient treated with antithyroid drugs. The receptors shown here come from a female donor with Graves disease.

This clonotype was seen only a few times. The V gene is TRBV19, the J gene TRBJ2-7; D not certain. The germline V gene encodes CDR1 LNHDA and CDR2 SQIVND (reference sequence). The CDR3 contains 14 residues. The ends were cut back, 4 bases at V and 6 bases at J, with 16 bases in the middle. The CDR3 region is CASSTPLPPLEQYF. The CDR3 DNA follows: TGTGCCAGTAGTACCCCTCTTCCCCCTCTCGAGCAGTACTTC.

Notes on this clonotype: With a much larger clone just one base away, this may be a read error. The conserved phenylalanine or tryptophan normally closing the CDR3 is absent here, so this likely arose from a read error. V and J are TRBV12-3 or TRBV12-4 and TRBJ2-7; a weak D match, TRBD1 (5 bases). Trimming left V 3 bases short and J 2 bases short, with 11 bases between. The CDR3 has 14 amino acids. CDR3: CASSFHQGAYEQYS. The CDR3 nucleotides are TGTGCCAGCAGTTTTCACCAGGGCGCCTACGAGCAGTACTCC.

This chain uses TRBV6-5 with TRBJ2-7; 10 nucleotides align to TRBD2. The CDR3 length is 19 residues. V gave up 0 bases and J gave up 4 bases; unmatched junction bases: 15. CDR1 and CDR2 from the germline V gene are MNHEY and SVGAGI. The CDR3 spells CASSYSGGRLAGGRYEQYF. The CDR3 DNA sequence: TGTGCCAGCAGTTACTCAGGCGGTCGATTAGCGGGAGGAAGGTACGAGCAGTACTTC.

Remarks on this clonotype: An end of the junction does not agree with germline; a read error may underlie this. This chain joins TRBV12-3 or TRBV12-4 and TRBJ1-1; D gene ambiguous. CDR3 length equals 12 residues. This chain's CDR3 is CASSLAYSRAFF. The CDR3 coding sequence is TGTGCCAGCAGCTTAGCCTATTCGAGGGCTTTCTTT.

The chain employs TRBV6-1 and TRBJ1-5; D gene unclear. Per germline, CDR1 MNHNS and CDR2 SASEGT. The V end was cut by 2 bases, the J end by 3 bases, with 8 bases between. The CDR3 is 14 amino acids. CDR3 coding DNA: TGTGCCAGCAGTGAACAGCCCATCAATCAGCCCCAGCATTTT. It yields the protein CASSEQPINQPQHF.

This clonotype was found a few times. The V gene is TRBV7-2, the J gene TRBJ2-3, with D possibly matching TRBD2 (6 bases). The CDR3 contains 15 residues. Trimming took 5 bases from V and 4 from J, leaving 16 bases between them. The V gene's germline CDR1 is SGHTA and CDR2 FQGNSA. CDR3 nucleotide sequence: TGTGCCAGCAGCCACCGAGCGGGTACGGCAGATACGCAGTATTTT. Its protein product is CASSHRAGTADTQYF.

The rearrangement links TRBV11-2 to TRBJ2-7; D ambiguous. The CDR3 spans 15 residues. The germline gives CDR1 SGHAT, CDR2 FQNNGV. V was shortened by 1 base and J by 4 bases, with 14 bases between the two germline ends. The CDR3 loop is CASSLVSLLLYEQYF. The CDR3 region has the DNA TGTGCCAGCAGCTTAGTGAGTCTACTTTTATACGAGCAGTACTTC.

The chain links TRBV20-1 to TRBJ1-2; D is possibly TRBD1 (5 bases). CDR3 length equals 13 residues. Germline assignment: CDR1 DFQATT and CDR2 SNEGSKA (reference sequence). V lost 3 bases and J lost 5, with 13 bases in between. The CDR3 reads CSASHHGGYGYTF. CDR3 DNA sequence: TGCAGTGCTAGTCACCATGGGGGGTATGGCTACACCTTC.

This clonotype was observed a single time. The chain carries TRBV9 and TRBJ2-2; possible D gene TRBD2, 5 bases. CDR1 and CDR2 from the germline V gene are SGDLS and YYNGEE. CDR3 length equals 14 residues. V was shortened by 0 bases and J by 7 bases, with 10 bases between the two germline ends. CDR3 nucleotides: TGTGCCAGCAGCGTAGGTCTAGCAAACGGGGAGCTGTTTTTT. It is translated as CASSVGLANGELFF.

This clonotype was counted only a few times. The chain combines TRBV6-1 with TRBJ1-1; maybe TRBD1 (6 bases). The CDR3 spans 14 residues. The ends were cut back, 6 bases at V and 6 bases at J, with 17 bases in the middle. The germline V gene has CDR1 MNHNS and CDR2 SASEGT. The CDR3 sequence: CASRTGDTEAEAFF. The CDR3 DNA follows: TGTGCCAGCAGAACCGGGGACACCGAGGCTGAAGCTTTCTTT.

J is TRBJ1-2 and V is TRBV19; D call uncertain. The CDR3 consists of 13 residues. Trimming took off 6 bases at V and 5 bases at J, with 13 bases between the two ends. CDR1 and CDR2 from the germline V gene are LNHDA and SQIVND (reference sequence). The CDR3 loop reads CASRPPAGYGYTF. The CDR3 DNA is TGTGCCAGTAGACCCCCTGCGGGGTATGGCTACACCTTC.

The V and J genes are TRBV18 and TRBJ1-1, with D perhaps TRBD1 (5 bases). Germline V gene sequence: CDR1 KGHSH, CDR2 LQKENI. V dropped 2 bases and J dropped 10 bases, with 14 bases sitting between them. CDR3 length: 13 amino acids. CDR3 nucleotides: TGTGCCAGCTCACCATCAAAAGGGGCTGGAGCTTTCTTT. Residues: CASSPSKGAGAFF.

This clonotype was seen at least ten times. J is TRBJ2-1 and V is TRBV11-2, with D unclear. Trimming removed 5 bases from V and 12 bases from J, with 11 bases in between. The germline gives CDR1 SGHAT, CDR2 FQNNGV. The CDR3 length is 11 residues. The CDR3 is CASSANVGQFF. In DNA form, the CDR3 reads TGTGCCAGCAGCGCGAACGTGGGGCAGTTCTTC.

The CDR3 DNA is TGTGCCAGCAGTTATAAACATACAGGGGAGCGTGGCTACACCTTC. This sequence encodes CASSYKHTGERGYTF. V usage is TRBV6-2 or TRBV6-3 and J usage is TRBJ1-2, with 7 bases identical to TRBD1. Germline CDR1 MNHEY, CDR2 SVGEGT. J was trimmed by 7 bases and V by 3 bases; bases with no gene match: 11. This CDR3 is 15 amino acids long.

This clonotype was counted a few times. The CDR3 loop is CASSLDRNFDEQFF. The CDR3 coding sequence is TGTGCCAGCAGCCTGGACAGGAATTTCGATGAGCAGTTCTTC. This chain connects TRBV7-9 to TRBJ2-1; TRBD1 agrees at 7 bases. CDR3 size: 14 residues. Germline assignment: CDR1 SEHNR and CDR2 FQNEAQ (reference sequence). V gave up 5 bases and J gave up 8 bases; unmatched junction bases: 9.

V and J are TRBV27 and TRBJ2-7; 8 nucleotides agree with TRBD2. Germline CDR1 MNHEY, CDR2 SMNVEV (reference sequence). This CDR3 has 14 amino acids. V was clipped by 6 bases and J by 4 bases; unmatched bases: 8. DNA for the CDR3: TGTGCCAGCAGAAACCACGGGACTAGTTACGAGCAGTACTTC. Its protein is CASRNHGTSYEQYF.

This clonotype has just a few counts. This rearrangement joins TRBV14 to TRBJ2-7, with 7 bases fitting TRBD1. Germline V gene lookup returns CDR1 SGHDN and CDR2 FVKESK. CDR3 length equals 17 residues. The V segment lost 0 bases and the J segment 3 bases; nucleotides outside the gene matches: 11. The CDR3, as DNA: TGTGCCAGCAGCCAAGATCTAGGGCAAGGGGGCCGCTACGAGCAGTACTTC. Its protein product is CASSQDLGQGGRYEQYF.

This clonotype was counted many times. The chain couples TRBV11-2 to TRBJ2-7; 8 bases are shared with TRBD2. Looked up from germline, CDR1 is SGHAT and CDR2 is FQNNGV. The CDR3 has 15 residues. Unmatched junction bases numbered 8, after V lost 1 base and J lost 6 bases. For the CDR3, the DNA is TGTGCCAGCAGCTTAGTTACGGGAGGGCCTCGCGAGCAGTACTTC. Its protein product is CASSLVTGGPREQYF.

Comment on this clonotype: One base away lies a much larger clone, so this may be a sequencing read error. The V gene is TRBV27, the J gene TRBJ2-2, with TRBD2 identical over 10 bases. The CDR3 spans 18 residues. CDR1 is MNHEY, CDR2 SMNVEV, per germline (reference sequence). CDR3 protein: CASSLPPPQREGTGEPFF. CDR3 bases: TGTGCCAGCAGTTTACCGCCCCCTCAGCGGGAGGGTACCGGGGAGCCGTTTTTT.

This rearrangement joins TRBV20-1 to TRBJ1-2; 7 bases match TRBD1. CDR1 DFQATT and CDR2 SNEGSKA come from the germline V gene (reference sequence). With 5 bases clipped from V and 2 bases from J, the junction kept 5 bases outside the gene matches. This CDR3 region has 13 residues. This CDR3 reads CSAEQGSNYGYTF. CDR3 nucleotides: TGCAGTGCTGAACAGGGGAGCAACTATGGCTACACCTTC.

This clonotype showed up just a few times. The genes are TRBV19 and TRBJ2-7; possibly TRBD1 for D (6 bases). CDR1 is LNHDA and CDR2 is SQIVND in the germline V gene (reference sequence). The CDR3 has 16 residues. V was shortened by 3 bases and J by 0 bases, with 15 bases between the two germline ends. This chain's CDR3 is CASSMSGDRPSYEQYF. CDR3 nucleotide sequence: TGTGCCAGTAGTATGTCCGGCGACAGGCCCTCCTACGAGCAGTACTTC.

DNA of the CDR3: TGCAGTGCTACTAGTCTCCGAAGGGAGCCTCCCTACGAGCAGTACTTC. This codes for CSATSLRREPPYEQYF. The rearrangement uses TRBV20-1 and TRBJ2-7, with D perhaps TRBD2 (5 bases). The CDR3 spans 16 residues. The V end was cut by 4 bases, the J end by 2 bases, with 21 bases between. The germline V gene encodes CDR1 DFQATT and CDR2 SNEGSKA (reference sequence).